This T cell receptor (beta chain) was observed in a study of cytomegalovirus exposure and HLA in healthy donors. Vbeta (60) and Jbeta (13) primers were used in the PCR. The repertoire was sequenced with immunoSEQ multiplex PCR; TCRdb's copy has only in-frame clones and lacks some. The table shows about 120,000 clones, with 76% occurring only once. Input material: PBMCs. The clonotype originates from a man in his fifties in good health and CMV-seropositive.

The CDR3 region has the DNA TGTGCCAGTCCAGGGGGTAGGTGGAACAATGAGCAGTTCTTC. This translates into CASPGGRWNNEQFF. The genes are TRBV2 and TRBJ2-1; TRBD1 matches at 7 bases. Looked up from germline, CDR1 is SNHLY and CDR2 is FYNNEI. J was trimmed by 5 bases and V by 9 bases; bases with no gene match: 10. This CDR3 spans 14 amino acids.